A single sample gave rise to the 21 T cell receptor beta chains below, sequenced in a study of control samples from healthy donors and cancer patients. Using immunoSEQ multiplex PCR, the repertoire was profiled, and TCRdb retains in-frame clones only, with some absent. The sample shows approximately 170,000 clones, around 93% of them seen only once. Sequencing used blood. Source of these receptors: a woman aged 55-70 years in good health.

V usage is TRBV29-1 and J usage is TRBJ2-5; possibly TRBD2 for D (5 bases). V was trimmed by 8 bases and J by 5 bases, leaving 18 bases between them. CDR3 length equals 13 residues. Germline loops: CDR1 SQVTM, CDR2 ANQGSEA. CDR3 bases: TGCAGCTCGGACGGAGGAGATGGGGAGACCCAGTACTTC. This encodes CSSDGGDGETQYF.

This chain joins TRBV30 and TRBJ2-1, with 10 bases that match TRBD1. From germline, CDR1 is GTSNPN and CDR2 SVGIG (reference sequence). The trim removed 3 bases at V and 1 base at J, leaving 3 bases unmatched. The CDR3 extends over 15 amino acids. The CDR3 nucleotides are TGTGCCTGGAGCCAGGGACAGGGGTCCTACAATGAGCAGTTCTTC. Encoded protein: CAWSQGQGSYNEQFF. Together with reference TRBV30 and TRBJ2-1, the CDR3 gives the full variable domain: SQTIHQWPATLVQPVGSPLSLECTVEGTSNPNLYWYRQAAGRGLQLLFYSVGIGQISSEVPQNLSASRPQDRQFILSSKKLLLSDSGFYLCAWSQGQGSYNEQFFGPGTRLTVL.

This chain links TRBV7-2 with TRBJ2-7; unclear D gene. Trimming cost V 6 bases and J 0 bases, with 9 bases left between them. The CDR3 is 13 amino acids. CDR1 SGHTA and CDR2 FQGNSA come from the germline V gene. The CDR3 sequence: CASRPSFSYEQYF. The CDR3 nucleotides read TGTGCCAGCAGGCCTAGTTTCTCCTACGAGCAGTACTTC.

The V gene is TRBV25-1, the J gene TRBJ1-4; D remains unclear. V lost 3 bases and J 8 bases, leaving 7 bases between the germline ends. The CDR3 has 12 residues. CDR1 MGHDK and CDR2 SYGVNS come from the germline V gene. The CDR3, as DNA: TGTGCCAGCAGTGACGGTGGGGAAAAACTGTTTTTT. It translates to CASSDGGEKLFF.

As DNA, the CDR3 is TGTGCCAGCAGCTACAGGCGAGACTACGATGGCTACACCTTC. Translated: CASSYRRDYDGYTF. This rearrangement joins TRBV7-2 to TRBJ1-2; a possible D gene is TRBD1 (5 bases). CDR1 is SGHTA and CDR2 is FQGNSA in the germline V gene. The V end was cut by 4 bases, the J end by 6 bases, with 15 bases between. This CDR3 is 14 amino acids long.

The chain employs TRBV6-2 or TRBV6-3 and TRBJ2-1; D remains unclear. The V end lost 1 base, the J end lost 10 bases, and 14 bases lay between the germline ends. In germline, CDR1 is MNHEY, CDR2 SVGEGT. This CDR3 region has 14 residues. CDR3 DNA: TGTGCCAGCAGTTACTACCAGCCCTTAGGGGAGCAGTTCTTC. This sequence encodes CASSYYQPLGEQFF.

J is TRBJ2-5 and V is TRBV5-4; 11 bases fit TRBD2. V lost 4 bases and J lost 3; bases outside the gene matches: 11. The CDR3 is made up of 17 amino acids. Germline-derived CDR1 and CDR2 are SGHNT and YYREEE (reference sequence). This CDR3 reads CASSDLYSGGAEETQYF. The DNA of the CDR3 is TGTGCCAGCAGCGACCTCTATAGCGGGGGGGCCGAAGAGACCCAGTACTTC. Full variable domain (rest looked up from reference TRBV5-4 and TRBJ2-5): ETGVTQSPTHLIKTRGQQVTLRCSSQSGHNTVSWYQQALGQGPQFIFQYYREEENGRGNFPPRFSGLQFPNYSSELNVNALELDDSALYLCASSDLYSGGAEETQYFGPGTRLLVL.

This chain connects TRBV7-2 to TRBJ2-3; 16 bases line up with TRBD2. Germline trimming cut 5 bases from V and 6 bases from J; bases unmatched to any gene: 14. The CDR3 spans 19 residues. Germline CDR1 reads SGHTA; CDR2 reads FQGNSA. As DNA, the CDR3 is TGTGCCAGCAGCGGTACCGGGACTAGCGGGGGGGCAGCATACGATACGCAGTATTTT. Its translation is CASSGTGTSGGAAYDTQYF.

The chain links TRBV5-5 to TRBJ1-2; 7 bases map to TRBD1. The CDR3 is 13 amino acids. Unmatched junction bases numbered 2, after V lost 3 bases and J lost 3 bases. Germline V gene sequence: CDR1 SGHKS, CDR2 YYEKEE (reference sequence). In DNA, the CDR3 is TGTGCCAGCAGCTCCACAGGGGACTATGGCTACACCTTC. Protein: CASSSTGDYGYTF.

The CDR3 DNA reads as TGTGCCAGCGAGGGGGGGGCCACCGGGGAGCTGTTTTTT. The encoded protein is CASEGGATGELFF. The chain employs TRBV6-5 and TRBJ2-2, with D perhaps TRBD2 (7 bases). Trimming shortened V by 8 bases and J by 4 bases, and 11 bases separated the two germline ends. The CDR3 loop spans 13 amino acids. Germline lookup yields CDR1 MNHEY and CDR2 SVGAGI.

The chain recombines TRBV30 with TRBJ1-2, with D maybe TRBD1 (5 bases). Trimming shortened V by 2 bases and J by 8 bases, and 12 bases separated the two germline ends. Per germline, CDR1 GTSNPN and CDR2 SVGIG (reference sequence). The CDR3 runs 12 residues. The CDR3: CAWSTVQGGYTF. CDR3 DNA sequence: TGTGCCTGGAGTACCGTCCAGGGAGGCTACACCTTC.

The chain combines TRBV14 with TRBJ1-5; D possibly corresponds to TRBD1 (5 bases). This CDR3 region has 14 residues. Germline values: CDR1 SGHDN, CDR2 FVKESK. V lost 1 base and J 2 bases, leaving 6 bases between the germline ends. CDR3 residues: CASSQGGGNQPQHF. The CDR3 DNA is TGTGCCAGCAGCCAAGGGGGGGGCAATCAGCCCCAGCATTTT.

V and J are TRBV18 and TRBJ1-3; D gene ambiguous. V lost 3 bases, J lost 0 bases, and 6 bases lay in between. Germline V CDR1 and CDR2: KGHSH, LQKENI. CDR3 length: 14 residues. The CDR3, as DNA: TGTGCCAGCTCACCGCGGGACTCTGGAAACACCATATATTTT. Translation: CASSPRDSGNTIYF. The whole variable domain, filled in from reference TRBV18 and TRBJ1-3, reads NAGVMQNPRHLVRRRGQEARLRCSPMKGHSHVYWYRQLPEEGLKFMVYLQKENIIDESGMPKERFSAEFPKEGPSILRIQQVVRGDSAAYFCASSPRDSGNTIYFGEGSWLTVV.

The chain carries TRBV6-5 and TRBJ2-1; TRBD1 agrees at 7 bases. Germline assignment: CDR1 MNHEY and CDR2 SVGAGI. The CDR3 consists of 16 residues. Unmatched junction bases numbered 6, after V lost 4 bases and J lost 0 bases. The CDR3 DNA follows: TGTGCCAGCAGTTCCCGCGCAGGGGGCTCCTACAATGAGCAGTTCTTC. Protein product: CASSSRAGGSYNEQFF.

V and J are TRBV4-1 and TRBJ1-4, with TRBD1 identical over 7 bases. The germline CDR1 and CDR2 sequences are MGHRA and YSYEKL. Trimming removed 1 base from V and 1 base from J; junction bases left unmatched: 3. The CDR3 runs 16 residues. CDR3 residues: CASSQGTGQTNEKLFF. Here the CDR3 DNA reads TGCGCCAGCAGCCAAGGGACAGGCCAAACTAATGAAAAACTGTTTTTT.

The chain combines TRBV27 with TRBJ1-6, with no clear D. CDR1 MNHEY and CDR2 SMNVEV come from the germline V gene (reference sequence). The ends were cut back, 5 bases at V and 10 bases at J, with 21 bases in the middle. The CDR3 has 16 residues. The DNA for the CDR3 is TGTGCCAGCAGTATCAGCAAGGGTGCCTCAAGGTCACCCCTCCACTTT. Amino acid sequence: CASSISKGASRSPLHF.

The genes are TRBV5-1 and TRBJ2-7; either TRBD1 or TRBD2 may supply D (5 bases each). Trimming cost V 3 bases and J 6 bases, with 16 bases left between them. CDR3 length: 14 residues. CDR1 is SGHRS and CDR2 is YFSETQ in the germline V gene. CDR3 DNA: TGCGCCAGCAGCTCCGCCGGGACCGATATCGAGCAGTACTTC. Its translation is CASSSAGTDIEQYF.

J is TRBJ2-7 and V is TRBV2; 7 bases agree with TRBD1. Germline lookup yields CDR1 SNHLY and CDR2 FYNNEI. The CDR3 runs 13 residues. V lost 9 bases to trimming and J lost 0 bases; unmatched junction nucleotides: 5. CDR3 coding DNA: TGTGCCAGAGGGGGACAGAGCTCCTACGAGCAGTACTTC. It is translated as CARGGQSSYEQYF.

The chain combines TRBV7-9 with TRBJ1-4; D is undetermined. The CDR3 sequence is 12 residues long. Germline CDR1 reads SEHNR; CDR2 reads FQNEAQ (reference sequence). V was pared by 2 bases and J by 10 bases, with 8 bases between. As DNA, the CDR3 is TGTGCCAGCAGCTTATCGTCCGGAAAACTGTTTTTT. Its translation: CASSLSSGKLFF.

This clone is a singleton in its sample. V gene TRBV7-8 combines with J gene TRBJ1-2; 9 bases match TRBD1. The CDR3 covers 13 residues. The V and J ends lost 2 bases and 8 bases, in that order; junction bases with no gene match: 3. The germline V gene has CDR1 SGHVS and CDR2 FQNEAQ. The CDR3 bases are TGTGCCAGCAGCTTATGGGACAGGGTCGGCTACACCTTC. Protein sequence: CASSLWDRVGYTF.

The rearrangement joins TRBV15 to TRBJ1-1; unclear D gene. The V and J ends lost 1 base and 1 base respectively, with 10 bases between them. The CDR3 consists of 15 residues. Germline V gene sequence: CDR1 LNHNV, CDR2 YYDKDF (reference sequence). The CDR3 loop reads CATSRGSQGNTEAFF. CDR3 nucleotide sequence: TGTGCCACCAGCAGAGGGTCCCAAGGGAACACTGAAGCTTTCTTT. Full variable domain (remainder filled in from reference TRBV15 and TRBJ1-1): DAMVIQNPRYQVTQFGKPVTLSCSQTLNHNVMYWYQQKSSQAPKLLFHYYDKDFNNEADTPDNFQSRRPNTSFCFLDIRSPGLGDTAMYLCATSRGSQGNTEAFFGQGTRLTVV.